This note documents a single T cell receptor beta chain sequence. Per the germline V gene, CDR1 is KGHDR and CDR2 is SFDVKD. Trimming left V 4 bases short and J 1 base short, with 7 bases between. The CDR3 consists of 14 residues. These data are taken from a study of blood T cell repertoires in COVID-19. The assay was immunoSEQ multiplex PCR, and TCRdb's table has in-frame clones only and misses some. The table has approximately 470,000 clones, 87% seen once. The V gene is TRBV24-1, the J gene TRBJ1-5, with no clear D. This sequence originates from a woman between 18 and 30 years old who had recovered from COVID-19. The sample taken for sequencing was PBMCs or T cells enriched from blood (not recorded which). The DNA for the CDR3 is TGTGCCACCAGTGAGCGCAGGAGCAATCAGCCCCAGCATTTT. Translating it yields CATSERRSNQPQHF.